Presented here are 23 T cell receptor beta chains from one specimen sequenced in a study of blood T cell repertoires in COVID-19. The repertoire was sequenced with immunoSEQ multiplex PCR; TCRdb's copy has only in-frame clones and lacks some. The sample carries 95,000 to 110,000 clones, roughly 84% recorded once. The sequenced sample consisted of peripheral blood. Receptor source: a human donor in a cohort sampled during active COVID-19.

This clone has only one observation. The chain recombines TRBV15 with TRBJ2-7; possible D gene TRBD2, 6 bases. The CDR3 runs to 15 residues. CDR1 is LNHNV, CDR2 YYDKDF, per germline (reference sequence). V was shortened by 1 base and J by 8 bases, with 18 bases between the two germline ends. The CDR3 region is CATSRGGRFPGKQYF. DNA for the CDR3: TGTGCCACCAGCAGAGGGGGGAGGTTCCCCGGCAAGCAGTACTTC.

The chain couples TRBV12-5 to TRBJ2-3; 8 bases line up with TRBD1. The CDR3 extends over 14 amino acids. Germline values: CDR1 LGHNT, CDR2 FRNRAP. V lost 6 bases to trimming and J lost 4 bases; unmatched junction nucleotides: 6. The CDR3 DNA sequence: TGTGCTAGTGGCCCCGGACAGGGACCAGATACGCAGTATTTT. It encodes CASGPGQGPDTQYF.

The chain joins TRBV7-9 to TRBJ1-1; D is uncertain. Germline V lookup: CDR1 SEHNR, CDR2 FQNEAQ (reference sequence). V lost 8 bases and J 1 base, leaving 17 bases between the germline ends. CDR3 length: 15 residues. The CDR3 bases are TGTGCCAGCGGCCAGGAGGGATTGGCGAACACTGAAGCTTTCTTT. Translation gives CASGQEGLANTEAFF. Variable domain in full (rest from reference TRBV7-9 and TRBJ1-1): DTGVSQNPRHKITKRGQNVTFRCDPISEHNRLYWYRQTLGQGPEFLTYFQNEAQLEKSRLLSDRFSAERPKGSFSTLEIQRTEQGDSAMYLCASGQEGLANTEAFFGQGTRLTVV.

The chain joins TRBV29-1 to TRBJ2-5, with D possibly matching TRBD2 (6 bases). The germline V and J ends were trimmed by 6 bases and 2 bases, with 13 bases remaining between them. The germline V gene has CDR1 SQVTM and CDR2 ANQGSEA. The CDR3 totals 13 residues. The CDR3 is CSVWTGGQETQYF. The CDR3 DNA follows: TGCAGCGTCTGGACCGGGGGTCAAGAGACCCAGTACTTC.

This chain uses TRBV7-3 with TRBJ2-1; tentatively, D is TRBD2 (6 bases). CDR1 is SGHTA, CDR2 FQGTGA, per germline. This CDR3 has 15 amino acids. With 5 bases removed from V and 4 bases from J, the gap between germline ends came to 15 bases. The CDR3 here is CASSPWGELYNEQFF. The DNA for the CDR3 is TGTGCCAGCAGCCCCTGGGGGGAATTGTACAATGAGCAGTTCTTC.

The V gene is TRBV18, the J gene TRBJ1-6; a possible D gene is TRBD1 (5 bases). Trimming pared 3 bases from V and 0 bases from J, leaving 12 bases between. The CDR3 is 17 amino acids. Germline CDR1 is KGHSH and CDR2 is LQKENI. CDR3 nucleotides: TGTGCCAGCTCACCGCCGTCGGGGGGCTCCTATAATTCACCCCTCCACTTT. Amino acids: CASSPPSGGSYNSPLHF.

The V call is TRBV5-1, the J call TRBJ1-2; unclear D gene. Trimming stripped 2 bases from V and 0 bases from J, with 11 bases between. This CDR3 contains 15 residues. The germline V gene has CDR1 SGHRS and CDR2 YFSETQ. For the CDR3, the DNA is TGCGCCAGCAGCTTACACACCCAATCTAACTATGGCTACACCTTC. Its protein product is CASSLHTQSNYGYTF.

The chain joins TRBV4-3 to TRBJ2-7, with D possibly being TRBD1 (5 bases). The germline CDR1 and CDR2 sequences are LGHNA and YSLEER. The CDR3 runs 14 residues. V lost 4 bases to trimming and J lost 2 bases, with 12 bases between them. The chain's CDR3 is CASSPGDRAYEQYF. The CDR3 DNA sequence: TGCGCCAGCAGCCCAGGTGACAGAGCCTACGAGCAGTACTTC.

The chain has TRBV20-1 and TRBJ2-5; D gene uncertain. V dropped 6 bases and J dropped 3 bases, with 8 bases sitting between them. Germline CDR1 and CDR2: DFQATT and SNEGSKA (reference sequence). The CDR3 contains 11 residues. CDR3 in amino acids: CSAQRKETQYF. DNA of the CDR3: TGCAGTGCGCAGAGGAAAGAGACCCAGTACTTC.

The rearrangement links TRBV12-3 or TRBV12-4 to TRBJ1-2; D ambiguous. With 5 bases removed from V and 3 bases from J, the gap between germline ends came to 10 bases. The CDR3 runs 13 residues. This chain's CDR3 is CASSETDYYGYTF. For the CDR3, the DNA is TGTGCCAGCAGTGAGACCGACTACTATGGCTACACCTTC.

The rearrangement links TRBV2 to TRBJ2-2, with TRBD1 as a possible D gene (6 bases). Trimming pared 7 bases from V and 6 bases from J, leaving 12 bases between. The CDR3 is 13 residues long. Germline V lookup: CDR1 SNHLY, CDR2 FYNNEI. CDR3 coding DNA: TGTGCCAGCACCTCGGACAGACCCGGGGAGCTGTTTTTT. It yields the protein CASTSDRPGELFF.

This clone was seen only once. The chain is built from TRBV2 and TRBJ2-5, with D tentatively TRBD1 (6 bases). This CDR3 region has 16 residues. V lost 1 base and J 1 base, leaving 13 bases between the germline ends. Germline V CDR1 and CDR2: SNHLY, FYNNEI. This chain's CDR3 is CASSEGRGHSQETQYF. As DNA, the CDR3 is TGTGCCAGCAGTGAAGGACGGGGACACTCCCAAGAGACCCAGTACTTC. Using reference TRBV2 and TRBJ2-5 for the parts outside the CDR3, the full variable domain is EPEVTQTPSHQVTQMGQEVILRCVPISNHLYFYWYRQILGQKVEFLVSFYNNEISEKSEIFDDQFSVERPDGSNFTLKIRSTKLEDSAMYFCASSEGRGHSQETQYFGPGTRLLVL.

The chain uses TRBV4-1 and TRBJ2-2, with D perhaps TRBD2 (6 bases). CDR1 and CDR2 (germline): MGHRA, YSYEKL. V was trimmed by 6 bases and J by 5 bases, leaving 16 bases between them. This CDR3 region has 15 residues. The CDR3 here is CASRIGDSGTGELFF. The CDR3 DNA reads as TGCGCCAGCAGGATTGGGGACTCAGGAACCGGGGAGCTGTTTTTT.

The V gene is TRBV5-4, the J gene TRBJ1-1, with 9 nucleotides matching TRBD1. The trim removed 9 bases at V and 0 bases at J, leaving 6 bases unmatched. This CDR3 contains 14 residues. Germline lookup yields CDR1 SGHNT and CDR2 YYREEE (reference sequence). CDR3 coding DNA: TGTGCCATCCATACAGGGGGCCTGAACACTGAAGCTTTCTTT. Its protein product is CAIHTGGLNTEAFF. Full variable domain (missing parts from reference TRBV5-4 and TRBJ1-1): ETGVTQSPTHLIKTRGQQVTLRCSSQSGHNTVSWYQQALGQGPQFIFQYYREEENGRGNFPPRFSGLQFPNYSSELNVNALELDDSALYLCAIHTGGLNTEAFFGQGTRLTVV.

The genes are TRBV2 and TRBJ2-5; possibly TRBD2 for D (5 bases). The CDR3 runs to 13 residues. Trimming took off 4 bases at V and 5 bases at J, with 11 bases between the two ends. Germline-derived CDR1 and CDR2 are SNHLY and FYNNEI. The CDR3, as DNA: TGTGCCAGCAGTGGGGGAGCGTGGGAGACCCAGTACTTC. Amino acids: CASSGGAWETQYF.

This rearrangement joins TRBV2 to TRBJ1-1, with TRBD1 matching 8 bases. The CDR3 totals 14 residues. With V trimmed by 8 bases and J by 5 bases, 10 bases remained unmatched. Germline lookup yields CDR1 SNHLY and CDR2 FYNNEI. The CDR3 loop reads CASAGGRGQTEAFF. CDR3 nucleotide sequence: TGTGCCAGCGCTGGAGGCAGGGGGCAGACTGAAGCTTTCTTT.

The chain joins TRBV28 to TRBJ1-3, with D possibly TRBD1 on 6 matching bases. CDR1 is MDHEN and CDR2 is SYDVKM in the germline V gene. This CDR3 is 18 amino acids long. V was cut by 9 bases and J by 3 bases, with 27 bases left in between. In DNA, the CDR3 is TGTGCCAGGGGCCGGACAGCCAATCCTTGTTGCAATGGAAACACCATATATTTT. Amino acid sequence: CARGRTANPCCNGNTIYF.

This chain uses TRBV5-5 with TRBJ2-1, with 9 bases fitting TRBD1. V gave up 0 bases and J gave up 8 bases; unmatched junction bases: 6. The length of the CDR3 is 15 residues. Germline V gene lookup returns CDR1 SGHKS and CDR2 YYEKEE (reference sequence). Here the CDR3 reads CASSLEQGATHEQFF. Written as DNA, the CDR3 is TGTGCCAGCAGCTTGGAACAGGGGGCGACTCATGAGCAGTTCTTC.

This chain uses TRBV5-1 with TRBJ2-7; 10 positions match TRBD1. CDR1 SGHRS and CDR2 YFSETQ come from the germline V gene. The CDR3 has 14 residues. V was clipped by 4 bases and J by 1 base; unmatched bases: 2. The CDR3 region is CASSRQGASYEQYF. In DNA form, the CDR3 reads TGCGCCAGCAGCCGACAGGGGGCTTCCTACGAGCAGTACTTC. Full variable domain (outside the CDR3, taken from reference TRBV5-1 and TRBJ2-7): KAGVTQTPRYLIKTRGQQVTLSCSPISGHRSVSWYQQTPGQGLQFLFEYFSETQRNKGNFPGRFSGRQFSNSRSEMNVSTLELGDSALYLCASSRQGASYEQYFGPGTRLTVT.

CDR3 DNA sequence: TGTGCCAGCGGCATAGCGGGGGGGCCGTACAATGAGCAGTTCTTC. Its translation: CASGIAGGPYNEQFF. This chain uses TRBV3-1 (or the pseudogene TRBV3-2) with TRBJ2-1; TRBD2 agrees at 11 bases. There are 15 residues in the CDR3. Germline-derived CDR1 and CDR2 are LGHDT and YNNKEL (reference sequence). V gave up 8 bases and J gave up 4 bases; unmatched junction bases: 7.

In this sample, this clone turned up once. The J gene is TRBJ1-2, the V gene TRBV2; 7 bases agree with TRBD1. CDR1 and CDR2 (germline): SNHLY, FYNNEI. Germline trimming cut 5 bases from V and 4 bases from J; bases unmatched to any gene: 4. The CDR3 is 13 amino acids. Here the CDR3 reads CASSPQGFYGYTF. Here the CDR3 DNA reads TGTGCCAGCAGTCCACAGGGGTTCTATGGCTACACCTTC.

This clone was counted once. This rearrangement joins TRBV5-6 to TRBJ2-5, with D tentatively TRBD2 (5 bases). The CDR3 spans 12 residues. Trimming stripped 4 bases from V and 7 bases from J, with 11 bases between. Germline CDR1 SGHDT, CDR2 YYEEEE. The CDR3 spells CASSPAEGTQYF. CDR3 nucleotides: TGTGCCAGCAGCCCCGCCGAGGGGACCCAGTACTTC.

The J gene is TRBJ2-2, the V gene TRBV9; 9 nucleotides match TRBD1. The CDR3 length is 15 residues. Germline V gene data show CDR1 as SGDLS and CDR2 as YYNGEE. Trimming took 4 bases from V and 4 from J; bases not matched to a gene: 5. DNA of the CDR3: TGTGCCAGCAGCAAGGACAGGGGTATCACCGGGGAGCTGTTTTTT. It specifies CASSKDRGITGELFF.